This TCR beta chain comes out of a study of T cell responses to AZD1222 COVID-19 vaccine. CDR1 is MNHEY and CDR2 is SVGEGT in the germline V gene. V lost 2 bases to trimming and J lost 4 bases; unmatched junction nucleotides: 8. This CDR3 has 16 amino acids. The protocol was immunoSEQ multiplex PCR, while the TCRdb copy is restricted to in-frame clones and leaves out a portion. The profile covers 120,000 or so clones, with 85% to 90% appearing a single time and 11% taken by the ten largest. The receptor comes from an adult in good health. The V call is TRBV6-2 or TRBV6-3, the J call TRBJ1-5, with TRBD1 identical over 7 bases. The sample was peripheral blood, taken on day 0 of MenACWY control vaccination. The CDR3 bases are TGTGCCAGCAGTTACCACGGGACAGTACAAAATCAGCCCCAGCATTTT. Residues: CASSYHGTVQNQPQHF.